Listed below are T cell receptor beta chains from one sample, sequenced in a study of shared clonotypes between healthy human individuals. Libraries were prepared by immunoSEQ multiplex PCR; TCRdb keeps only in-frame clonotypes and omits some of them. The sample yields roughly 1,000,000 clones, around three quarters seen once. Input material: memory CD4+ T cells from PBMCs. All receptors come from a man aged 18 to 30 in good health. Some clones in this sample may be carry-over from other donors' samples. CDR3s include the opening cysteine and the closing phenylalanine or tryptophan. The order of the fields is J gene, V gene, D gene, clone size, CDR3 protein, CDR3 DNA. A D gene is named only where the DNA matches it firmly. For some rows the clone size is stated as once, few or many, or as a class when expanded; others skip it.

TRBJ2-3	TRBV11-2	TRBD2	-	CASSLSRGGPDTQYF	TGTGCCAGCAGCTTAAGCCGGGGAGGGCCAGATACGCAGTATTTT
TRBJ2-7	TRBV7-3	-	-	CASSSTGRDYEQYF	TGTGCCAGCAGCTCGACAGGAAGGGACTACGAGCAGTACTTC
TRBJ2-3	TRBV5-5	-	-	CASSAGNGGTDTQYF	TGTGCCAGCAGCGCGGGAAATGGGGGCACAGATACGCAGTATTTT
TRBJ2-2	TRBV2	TRBD1	-	CASSPVTGSAGELFF	TGTGCCAGCAGTCCCGTGACAGGGTCCGCCGGGGAGCTGTTTTTT
TRBJ2-3	TRBV27	-	-	CASSSRGDTQYF	TGTGCCAGCAGTTCCCGTGGAGATACGCAGTATTTT
TRBJ2-7	TRBV6-1	TRBD2	-	CASSGEGLSYEQYF	TGTGCCAGCAGTGGGGAGGGCCTCTCCTACGAGCAGTACTTC
TRBJ2-2	TRBV7-3	-	once	CASSLPGDTGELFF	TGTGCCAGCAGCTTACCGGGCGACACCGGGGAGCTGTTTTTT
TRBJ1-1	TRBV10-2	-	few	CASSSLMNTEAFF	TGCGCCAGCAGCAGTCTTATGAACACTGAAGCTTTCTTT
TRBJ2-1	TRBV6-1	TRBD1	-	CASSRQQGDEQFF	TGTGCCAGCAGTAGACAACAGGGGGATGAGCAGTTCTTC
TRBJ1-5	TRBV30	-	-	CAWSVAGDQPQHF	TGTGCCTGGAGTGTAGCGGGGGATCAGCCCCAGCATTTT
TRBJ2-7	TRBV6-1	-	-	CASSPPREQYF	TGTGCCAGCAGCCCGCCCCGGGAGCAGTACTTC
TRBJ2-1	TRBV11-2	TRBD2	once	CASSFSAGGGEQFF	TGTGCCAGCAGCTTTTCGGCGGGAGGGGGTGAGCAGTTCTTC
TRBJ2-1	TRBV11-3	-	many	CASSRGGGTYNEQFF	TGTGCCAGCAGTCGCGGCGGAGGGACCTACAATGAGCAGTTCTTC
TRBJ2-5	TRBV4-1	-	-	CASSRALEETQYF	TGCGCCAGCAGCAGGGCGTTGGAAGAGACCCAGTACTTC
TRBJ1-3	TRBV7-2	TRBD1	-	CASSRTGDSGNTIYF	TGTGCCAGCAGCCGGACAGGGGACTCTGGAAACACCATATATTTT
TRBJ2-5	TRBV7-2	TRBD2	-	CASSLVPGLAGGPQETQYF	TGTGCCAGCAGCTTAGTCCCCGGACTAGCGGGAGGCCCCCAGGAGACCCAGTACTTC
TRBJ2-2	TRBV30	-	-	CAWKDTGELFF	TGTGCCTGGAAGGACACCGGGGAGCTGTTTTTT
TRBJ2-2	TRBV25-1	TRBD1	-	CASSVSQGAGELFF	TGTGCCAGCAGTGTCTCACAGGGGGCCGGGGAGCTGTTTTTT
TRBJ1-5	TRBV28	-	-	CASSRLPDSNQPQHF	TGTGCCAGCAGTCGCCTCCCTGATAGCAATCAGCCCCAGCATTTT
TRBJ2-7	TRBV14	-	few	CASSKIGGTAIYEQYF	TGTGCCAGCAGCAAAATAGGCGGGACAGCCATCTACGAGCAGTACTTC
TRBJ1-1	TRBV7-2	-	-	CASSLEVGAKAFF	TGTGCCAGCAGCTTAGAGGTAGGGGCGAAAGCTTTCTTT
TRBJ2-2	TRBV5-1	-	-	CASTGTVNTGELFF	TGCGCCAGCACTGGGACGGTTAACACCGGGGAGCTGTTTTTT
TRBJ2-1	TRBV21-1	-	-	CASSKPLEGREDPWVSDEQFF	TGTGCCAGCAGCAAACCGTTAGAAGGGCGGGAGGACCCCTGGGTTAGTGATGAGCAGTTCTTC
TRBJ2-6	TRBV28	TRBD1	-	CASNEQGASGANVLTF	TGTGCCAGCAACGAACAGGGGGCGTCGGGGGCCAACGTCCTGACTTTC
TRBJ1-2	TRBV2	-	-	CASTLQTNYGYTF	TGTGCCAGCACCCTACAGACTAACTATGGCTACACCTTC
TRBJ1-4	TRBV5-1	TRBD1	-	CASSLGTGGYEKLFF	TGCGCCAGCAGCTTGGGGACAGGGGGCTATGAAAAACTGTTTTTT
TRBJ2-1	TRBV29-1	TRBD2	-	CSVAQLAGVNNEQFF	TGCAGCGTTGCACAGCTAGCGGGCGTGAACAATGAGCAGTTCTTC
TRBJ1-4	TRBV5-4	-	-	CASSRQGKTNEKLFF	TGTGCCAGCAGCCGGCAGGGCAAAACTAATGAAAAACTGTTTTTT
TRBJ1-1	TRBV15	TRBD1	-	CATSPRQGTTEAFF	TGTGCCACCAGCCCCCGACAGGGTACCACTGAAGCTTTCTTT
TRBJ1-4	TRBV18	TRBD1	-	CASSPELGGQGVKLFF	TGTGCCAGCTCACCTGAGCTAGGAGGACAGGGGGTAAAACTGTTTTTT
TRBJ2-7	TRBV30	TRBD2	-	CAWSALGLAVLRRQYF	TGTGCCTGGAGTGCCCTTGGACTAGCGGTCCTACGTAGGCAGTACTTC
TRBJ1-1	TRBV4-1	-	-	CASSQVTDTEAFF	TGCGCCAGCAGCCAAGTGACGGACACTGAAGCTTTCTTT
TRBJ1-1	TRBV7-8	-	-	CASSPAMGPIEAFF	TGTGCCAGCAGCCCGGCCATGGGACCGATTGAAGCTTTCTTT
TRBJ2-1	TRBV30	-	-	CAWSSWSYNEQFF	TGTGCCTGGAGTAGCTGGTCCTACAATGAGCAGTTCTTC
TRBJ2-2	TRBV4-1	TRBD1	few	CASSHYRTGRLGELFF	TGCGCCAGCAGCCATTACAGGACAGGGAGGTTGGGGGAGCTGTTTTTT
TRBJ1-2	TRBV27	-	-	CASSLRLLQGGHYGYTF	TGTGCCAGCAGCCTGCGTCTCCTACAGGGAGGGCACTATGGCTACACCTTC
TRBJ2-7	TRBV30	-	-	CAWRETSYEQYF	TGTGCCTGGAGGGAGACTAGTTACGAGCAGTACTTC
TRBJ2-1	TRBV9	-	-	CASSETGTANNEQFF	TGTGCCAGCAGCGAGACCGGGACTGCGAACAATGAGCAGTTCTTC
TRBJ1-5	TRBV5-8	TRBD1	-	CASRAGQDYSNQPQHF	TGTGCCAGCAGGGCTGGACAGGATTATAGCAATCAGCCCCAGCATTTT
TRBJ1-2	TRBV11-2	-	-	CASSTWEGRSGYTF	TGTGCCAGCAGTACGTGGGAGGGGAGATCTGGCTACACCTTC
TRBJ1-2	TRBV9	-	-	CASSVARYGYTF	TGTGCCAGCAGCGTAGCACGCTATGGCTACACCTTC
TRBJ2-1	TRBV4-1	-	-	CASSQDFRRSSYNEQFF	TGCGCCAGCAGCCAAGATTTTAGGCGGAGCTCCTACAATGAGCAGTTCTTC
TRBJ1-1	TRBV7-2	-	-	CASSLNKNTEAFF	TGTGCCAGCAGCTTAAACAAGAACACTGAAGCTTTCTTT
TRBJ1-1	TRBV11-1	-	-	CASSSHQWSQGGTVAFF	TGTGCCAGCAGCTCGCACCAGTGGAGTCAGGGTGGTACTGTTGCTTTCTTT
TRBJ2-7	TRBV21-1	-	-	CASSTSGGPEYEQYF	TGTGCCAGCAGCACTAGCGGGGGGCCGGAGTACGAGCAGTACTTC
TRBJ2-6	TRBV19	-	-	CASGSQGGSVAGANVLTF	TGTGCCAGTGGTTCACAGGGGGGGTCTGTAGCTGGGGCCAACGTCCTGACTTTC
TRBJ1-2	TRBV28	TRBD1	-	CASIGTAPNYGYTF	TGTGCCAGTATTGGGACAGCCCCTAACTATGGCTACACCTTC
TRBJ2-1	TRBV7-2	TRBD1	few	CASRALGQGTYNEQFF	TGTGCCAGCAGAGCATTGGGACAGGGTACCTACAATGAGCAGTTCTTC
TRBJ2-6	TRBV30	-	once	CAWRERQLSGANVLTF	TGTGCCTGGAGGGAAAGACAGCTTTCTGGGGCCAACGTCCTGACTTTC
TRBJ2-5	TRBV7-8	-	-	CASSHAETQYF	TGTGCCAGCAGCCACGCAGAAACCCAGTACTTC
TRBJ1-2	TRBV5-5	TRBD1	-	CASSPPGGHYGYTF	TGTGCCAGCAGCCCTCCAGGGGGACACTATGGCTACACCTTC
TRBJ1-3	TRBV5-1	-	-	CASSLGLGSSGNTIYF	TGCGCCAGCAGCTTGGGGCTCGGGAGCTCTGGAAACACCATATATTTT
TRBJ2-5	TRBV5-4	TRBD2	-	CASSWPGLQETQYF	TGTGCCAGCAGCTGGCCGGGACTACAAGAGACCCAGTACTTC
TRBJ2-7	TRBV11-2	-	-	CASSLAPTSYEQYF	TGTGCCAGCAGCCTGGCCCCCACCTCCTACGAGCAGTACTTC
TRBJ1-5	TRBV7-9	-	-	CASSRESNQPQHF	TGTGCCAGCAGCCGAGAGAGCAATCAGCCCCAGCATTTT
TRBJ2-5	TRBV5-1	-	-	CASSLFTGETQYF	TGCGCCAGCAGCTTGTTTACGGGGGAGACCCAGTACTTC
TRBJ2-1	TRBV5-4	-	few	CASSSGGGAHYNEQFF	TGTGCCAGCAGCTCCGGGGGCGGCGCCCACTACAATGAGCAGTTCTTC
TRBJ2-1	TRBV10-3	TRBD2	-	CAISPPLAGAPEQFF	TGTGCCATCAGTCCCCCTTTGGCGGGAGCCCCAGAGCAGTTCTTC
TRBJ2-2	TRBV6-1	-	few	CASSPRQGYTGELFF	TGTGCCAGCAGTCCCAGGCAGGGATACACCGGGGAGCTGTTTTTT
TRBJ2-7	TRBV5-4	-	-	CASSHSDLSYEQYF	TGTGCCAGCAGCCACTCCGACTTGTCCTACGAGCAGTACTTC